The 29 T cell receptor beta chains reported below all come from one sample, sequenced in a study of blood T cell repertoires in COVID-19. The data were produced by immunoSEQ multiplex PCR, yet TCRdb's version contains in-frame clones alone and is incomplete. The sample lists 200,000 to 250,000 clones; roughly 84% were seen once. The specimen was peripheral blood. The receptors stem from a middle-aged man with active or convalescent COVID-19.

In its sample, this clone was seen a few times. V and J are TRBV4-3 and TRBJ1-2; D possibly corresponds to TRBD1 (6 bases). This CDR3 is 14 amino acids long. Between the trimmed V and J ends, which lost 0 bases and 8 bases, there was a span of 13 bases. From germline, CDR1 is LGHNA and CDR2 YSLEER. This CDR3 is CASSQDWDIGGYTF. The DNA of the CDR3 is TGCGCCAGCAGCCAAGATTGGGACATCGGGGGCTACACCTTC.

This chain uses TRBV2 with TRBJ2-1; tentative D call: TRBD1 (6 bases). V was cut by 8 bases and J by 0 bases, with 11 bases left in between. From germline, CDR1 is SNHLY and CDR2 FYNNEI. CDR3 length: 14 amino acids. CDR3 in DNA: TGTGCCAGCGGGGGCACGAGCTCCTACAATGAGCAGTTCTTC. Translated, it gives CASGGTSSYNEQFF. The full variable domain, rest sourced from reference TRBV2 and TRBJ2-1, is EPEVTQTPSHQVTQMGQEVILRCVPISNHLYFYWYRQILGQKVEFLVSFYNNEISEKSEIFDDQFSVERPDGSNFTLKIRSTKLEDSAMYFCASGGTSSYNEQFFGPGTRLTVL.

The chain employs TRBV19 and TRBJ2-3; weak D call: TRBD1 (6 bases). This CDR3 has 16 amino acids. With 5 bases removed from V and 0 bases from J, the gap between germline ends came to 15 bases. From germline, CDR1 is LNHDA and CDR2 SQIVND (reference sequence). CDR3 nucleotide sequence: TGTGCCAGTAGTTCACGACAGGCCCCTAGCACAGATACGCAGTATTTT. Amino acids: CASSSRQAPSTDTQYF.

The rearrangement links TRBV5-4 to TRBJ1-6, with a tentative D call TRBD1 (5 bases). The germline gives CDR1 SGHNT, CDR2 YYREEE (reference sequence). This CDR3 contains 14 residues. Trimming cost V 1 base and J 7 bases, with 9 bases left between them. CDR3 nucleotides: TGTGCCAGCAGCTTGACAGGAAACAATTCACCCCTCCACTTT. Amino acids: CASSLTGNNSPLHF.

The chain uses TRBV27 and TRBJ2-7; 9 bases are a match to TRBD1. J gave up 7 bases and V 3 bases, and 7 bases lay outside the gene matches. The CDR3 consists of 14 residues. CDR1 and CDR2 (germline): MNHEY, SMNVEV (reference sequence). DNA of the CDR3: TGTGCCAGCAGTTTTAAACAGGGGGCGCGTGAGCAGTACGTC. Translation: CASSFKQGAREQYV.

This clone came up once. The chain uses TRBV19 and TRBJ2-2; D is uncertain. V dropped 7 bases and J dropped 1 base, with 10 bases sitting between them. The CDR3 is 14 amino acids. CDR1 and CDR2 (germline): LNHDA, SQIVND (reference sequence). CDR3 protein: CASNIPGNTGELFF. The CDR3, as DNA: TGTGCCAGTAATATCCCAGGGAACACCGGGGAGCTGTTTTTT.

V is TRBV7-8 and J is TRBJ2-1; 10 bases match TRBD1. The CDR3 is 15 residues long. Germline V gene lookup returns CDR1 SGHVS and CDR2 FQNEAQ. V shed 4 bases, J shed 8 bases, and the junction held 8 bases outside the gene matches. The CDR3 spells CASSSPGQGYDEQFF. The DNA for the CDR3 is TGTGCCAGCAGCTCTCCGGGACAGGGGTATGATGAGCAGTTCTTC. The complete variable domain, with remaining parts taken from reference TRBV7-8 and TRBJ2-1, reads GAGVSQSPRYKVAKRGQDVALRCDPISGHVSLFWYQQALGQGPEFLTYFQNEAQLDKSGLPSDRFFAERPEGSVSTLKIQRTQQEDSAVYLCASSSPGQGYDEQFFGPGTRLTVL.

This clone was picked up a small number of times. The V gene is TRBV9, the J gene TRBJ1-2, with D possibly matching TRBD1 (6 bases). Germline V gene lookup returns CDR1 SGDLS and CDR2 YYNGEE. The length of the CDR3 is 16 residues. V lost 0 bases to trimming and J lost 3 bases, with 15 bases between them. The CDR3 DNA reads as TGTGCCAGCAGCGTAGCTACCAGGGGCCCGGACTATGGCTACACCTTC. This sequence encodes CASSVATRGPDYGYTF.

This chain uses TRBV10-2 with TRBJ2-7, with D tentatively TRBD2 (5 bases). V lost 3 bases and J lost 3, with 27 bases in between. The germline gives CDR1 WSHSY, CDR2 SAAADI. This CDR3 contains 19 residues. The CDR3 region is CASSEGRWGVRASFYEQYV. In DNA form, the CDR3 reads TGCGCCAGCAGTGAAGGGCGATGGGGAGTCCGGGCCTCCTTCTACGAGCAGTACGTC.

J is TRBJ1-1 and V is TRBV18; D gene unclear. Germline lookup yields CDR1 KGHSH and CDR2 LQKENI. V shed 5 bases and J shed 4 bases, with 11 bases lying between them. The CDR3 covers 13 residues. Here the CDR3 DNA reads TGTGCCAGCTCATTGGCGGTGGGCACTGAAGCTTTCTTT. It codes for CASSLAVGTEAFF. Full variable domain (rest looked up from reference TRBV18 and TRBJ1-1): NAGVMQNPRHLVRRRGQEARLRCSPMKGHSHVYWYRQLPEEGLKFMVYLQKENIIDESGMPKERFSAEFPKEGPSILRIQQVVRGDSAAYFCASSLAVGTEAFFGQGTRLTVV.

This clone was detected a few times. The rearrangement joins TRBV7-6 to TRBJ1-3; 7 bases agree with TRBD1. The CDR3 loop spans 14 amino acids. The J segment lost 4 bases and the V segment lost 3 bases, leaving 3 bases of the junction unmatched. Germline V gives CDR1 SGHVS, CDR2 FNYEAQ. The CDR3 sequence is CASSLGQKGNTIYF. The CDR3 DNA reads as TGTGCCAGCAGCTTGGGACAGAAGGGAAACACCATATATTTT. Complete variable domain (other parts from reference TRBV7-6 and TRBJ1-3): GAGVSQSPRYKVTKRGQDVALRCDPISGHVSLYWYRQALGQGPEFLTYFNYEAQQDKSGLPNDRFSAERPEGSISTLTIQRTEQRDSAMYRCASSLGQKGNTIYFGEGSWLTVV.

The chain has TRBV5-1 and TRBJ1-2; D is perhaps TRBD1 (5 bases). V lost 4 bases, J lost 3 bases, and 13 bases lay in between. The germline gives CDR1 SGHRS, CDR2 YFSETQ. The CDR3 contains 14 residues. The CDR3 spells CASSAQTGYYGYTF. The CDR3 nucleotides read TGCGCCAGCAGCGCCCAAACAGGTTACTATGGCTACACCTTC.

This clone has just one count. The V call is TRBV4-1, the J call TRBJ2-5; no reliable D call. This CDR3 has 13 amino acids. CDR1 is MGHRA, CDR2 YSYEKL, per germline. V was trimmed by 2 bases and J by 11 bases, leaving 15 bases between them. In DNA, the CDR3 is TGCGCCAGCAGCCAACTCCTTTATCAGATGCAGTACTTC. Translated, it gives CASSQLLYQMQYF.

This clone was seen once. The chain is built from TRBV6-1 and TRBJ1-2; 8 positions agree with TRBD1. The V segment lost 2 bases and the J segment 4 bases; nucleotides outside the gene matches: 3. Germline V lookup: CDR1 MNHNS, CDR2 SASEGT. The CDR3 is made up of 14 amino acids. CDR3 in DNA: TGTGCCAGCAGTGAATCAGGGGGCGGCTATGGCTACACCTTC. It specifies CASSESGGGYGYTF.

This chain uses TRBV29-1 with TRBJ2-7, with 7 bases identical to TRBD2. Germline V gene data show CDR1 as SQVTM and CDR2 as ANQGSEA. V lost 4 bases to trimming and J lost 1 base; unmatched junction nucleotides: 7. This CDR3 region has 14 residues. The CDR3 loop reads CSVGAGESSYEQYF. The CDR3 DNA reads TGCAGCGTTGGGGCGGGAGAGTCATCCTACGAGCAGTACTTC.

This clone has just one count. V and J are TRBV2 and TRBJ2-3; TRBD2 agrees at 13 bases. Germline CDR1 reads SNHLY; CDR2 reads FYNNEI. There are 15 residues in the CDR3. V was clipped by 5 bases and J by 4 bases; unmatched bases: 3. The CDR3 coding sequence is TGTGCCAGCAGTCCGGGACTAGCGGGGCCAGATACGCAGTATTTT. This codes for CASSPGLAGPDTQYF.

The chain couples TRBV4-3 to TRBJ1-2; D is ambiguous. V lost 2 bases and J 3 bases, leaving 13 bases between the germline ends. Germline V lookup: CDR1 LGHNA, CDR2 YSLEER. There are 15 residues in the CDR3. CDR3 DNA sequence: TGCGCCAGCAGCCAAAGGGTTAAGGGAGACTATGGCTACACCTTC. Residues: CASSQRVKGDYGYTF.

The V and J genes are TRBV6-1 and TRBJ2-2; 7 positions agree with TRBD1. CDR1 is MNHNS, CDR2 SASEGT, per germline. The CDR3 sequence is 17 residues long. The junction had 6 bases not matched to a gene; V was cut back by 0 bases and J by 2 bases. As DNA, the CDR3 is TGTGCCAGCAGTGAAGCGTTGGGACAGATAAACACCGGGGAGCTGTTTTTT. Translated: CASSEALGQINTGELFF.

The CDR3 region has the DNA TGTGCCAGCAGCCAAGTTCAGGCAACTGAAGCTTTCTTT. It yields the protein CASSQVQATEAFF. This chain connects TRBV14 to TRBJ1-1, with D uncertain. V was trimmed by 1 base and J by 5 bases, leaving 8 bases between them. There are 13 residues in the CDR3. CDR1 is SGHDN and CDR2 is FVKESK in the germline V gene.

The chain couples TRBV28 to TRBJ2-7, with TRBD2 matching 7 bases. Per germline, CDR1 MDHEN and CDR2 SYDVKM. The length of the CDR3 is 14 residues. Trimming at V came to 6 bases and at J to 4 bases, leaving 9 bases not matched to a gene. CDR3 residues: CASSLGTTPYEQYF. The DNA for the CDR3 is TGTGCCAGCAGCCTCGGGACTACCCCTTACGAGCAGTACTTC. The full variable domain, rest sourced from reference TRBV28 and TRBJ2-7, is DVKVTQSSRYLVKRTGEKVFLECVQDMDHENMFWYRQDPGLGLRLIYFSYDVKMKEKGDIPEGYSVSREKKERFSLILESASTNQTSMYLCASSLGTTPYEQYFGPGTRLTVT.

The genes are TRBV14 and TRBJ1-1; D not certain. The germline gives CDR1 SGHDN, CDR2 FVKESK. This CDR3 is built from 14 residues. The V and J ends lost 4 bases and 3 bases respectively, with 12 bases between them. The CDR3, as DNA: TGTGCCAGCAGCCGCCCCGAGGATGACACTGAAGCTTTCTTT. As protein: CASSRPEDDTEAFF. The whole variable domain, remainder taken from reference TRBV14 and TRBJ1-1, is EAGVTQFPSHSVIEKGQTVTLRCDPISGHDNLYWYRRVMGKEIKFLLHFVKESKQDESGMPNNRFLAERTGGTYSTLKVQPAELEDSGVYFCASSRPEDDTEAFFGQGTRLTVV.

The rearrangement joins TRBV2 to TRBJ1-3; TRBD1 agrees at 10 bases. V shed 4 bases, J shed 0 bases, and the junction held 0 bases outside the gene matches. There are 15 residues in the CDR3. Germline assignment: CDR1 SNHLY and CDR2 FYNNEI. The CDR3 coding sequence is TGTGCCAGCAGTGGGACAGGGGGCTCTGGAAACACCATATATTTT. This gives the protein CASSGTGGSGNTIYF.

The V and J genes are TRBV5-6 and TRBJ2-7; D perhaps matches TRBD1 (7 bases). The CDR3 has 12 residues. V lost 6 bases to trimming and J lost 6 bases, with 13 bases between them. The V gene's germline CDR1 is SGHDT and CDR2 YYEEEE. The CDR3 region has the DNA TGTGCCAGCAACCAGGGGGGAGGCGAGCAGTACGTC. Translating gives CASNQGGGEQYV.

CDR3 residues: CATIKRSGANVLTF. The CDR3 DNA reads TGTGCCACCATAAAACGGTCTGGGGCCAACGTCCTGACTTTC. V and J are TRBV7-2 and TRBJ2-6; D unclear. Germline V gene sequence: CDR1 SGHTA, CDR2 FQGNSA. Trimming removed 10 bases at V and 1 base at J, with 11 bases between. The CDR3 runs 14 residues. The full variable domain, its missing parts supplied by reference TRBV7-2 and TRBJ2-6, is GAGVSQSPSNKVTEKGKDVELRCDPISGHTALYWYRQSLGQGLEFLIYFQGNSAPDKSGLPSDRFSAERTGGSVSTLTIQRTQQEDSAVYLCATIKRSGANVLTFGAGSRLTVL.

The chain is built from TRBV7-9 and TRBJ2-1; TRBD2 agrees at 12 bases. Trimming cost V 3 bases and J 9 bases; bases outside gene matches: 9. Germline CDR1 SEHNR, CDR2 FQNEAQ (reference sequence). CDR3 length: 16 residues. CDR3 DNA: TGTGCCAGCAGCTTCCCCGGACTAGCGGGGCCTGGTGAGCAGTTCTTC. This encodes CASSFPGLAGPGEQFF. Looking up the rest from reference TRBV7-9 and TRBJ2-1 gives the full variable domain: DTGVSQNPRHKITKRGQNVTFRCDPISEHNRLYWYRQTLGQGPEFLTYFQNEAQLEKSRLLSDRFSAERPKGSFSTLEIQRTEQGDSAMYLCASSFPGLAGPGEQFFGPGTRLTVL.

This clone appeared a few times. CDR3 in DNA: TGTGCCAGCAGCCCGGGACAGGGCTACGAGCAGTACGTC. Protein: CASSPGQGYEQYV. The rearrangement joins TRBV28 to TRBJ2-7; 9 positions match TRBD1. The CDR3 loop spans 13 amino acids. Germline V gene lookup returns CDR1 MDHEN and CDR2 SYDVKM. The ends lost 6 bases at V and 3 bases at J; junction bases unmatched: 3.

The rearrangement links TRBV5-1 to TRBJ2-3; D not certain. The germline CDR1 and CDR2 sequences are SGHRS and YFSETQ. Trimming cost V 6 bases and J 5 bases, with 7 bases left between them. CDR3 length: 11 residues. The CDR3 region is CASTTGDTQYF. The CDR3 DNA follows: TGCGCCAGCACCACTGGAGATACGCAGTATTTT.

The chain is built from TRBV6-5 and TRBJ1-2; D is perhaps TRBD1 (6 bases). The CDR3 contains 13 residues. Trimming shortened V by 6 bases and J by 8 bases, and 16 bases separated the two germline ends. Per the germline V gene, CDR1 is MNHEY and CDR2 is SVGAGI. The CDR3 protein is CASSQHREQGYTF. The CDR3 nucleotides are TGTGCCAGCAGCCAACACAGGGAACAGGGCTACACCTTC.

J is TRBJ2-5 and V is TRBV6-5, with D perhaps TRBD1 (5 bases). There are 14 residues in the CDR3. Germline-derived CDR1 and CDR2 are MNHEY and SVGAGI. Trimming took off 5 bases at V and 0 bases at J, with 10 bases between the two ends. This CDR3 is CASSRGLYQETQYF. The DNA for the CDR3 is TGTGCCAGCAGTAGGGGATTGTACCAAGAGACCCAGTACTTC.